In this sample, the clone carrying this T cell receptor beta chain turned up once. Its antigen is currently unknown. Data came from immunoSEQ multiplex PCR; TCRdb stores just in-frame clones and leaves some out. The data show roughly 75,000 clones, with roughly 94% seen just once and approximately 1.5% held by the top ten. The data belong to a study of cytomegalovirus exposure and HLA in healthy donors. Points from the study as a whole: Diagnosis of cytomegalovirus status made by the classifier reportedly showed high specificity and sensitivity.

The validation cohort, a group of 120 subjects, included the donors and was separate from the approximately 700-subject first cohort. V shed 1 base and J shed 2 bases, with 16 bases lying between them. Germline lookup yields CDR1 SQVTM and CDR2 ANQGSEA. CDR3 length: 16 amino acids. This TCR was sampled from a man aged 18 to 30 in good health and CMV-seropositive. This sequence joins TRBV29-1 and TRBJ2-3, with TRBD2 as a possible D gene (7 bases). The sample taken for sequencing was PBMCs. The CDR3 DNA reads TGCAGCGTTGAAGGGGAGCGGGACACCGTCACAGATACGCAGTATTTT. It yields the protein CSVEGERDTVTDTQYF.